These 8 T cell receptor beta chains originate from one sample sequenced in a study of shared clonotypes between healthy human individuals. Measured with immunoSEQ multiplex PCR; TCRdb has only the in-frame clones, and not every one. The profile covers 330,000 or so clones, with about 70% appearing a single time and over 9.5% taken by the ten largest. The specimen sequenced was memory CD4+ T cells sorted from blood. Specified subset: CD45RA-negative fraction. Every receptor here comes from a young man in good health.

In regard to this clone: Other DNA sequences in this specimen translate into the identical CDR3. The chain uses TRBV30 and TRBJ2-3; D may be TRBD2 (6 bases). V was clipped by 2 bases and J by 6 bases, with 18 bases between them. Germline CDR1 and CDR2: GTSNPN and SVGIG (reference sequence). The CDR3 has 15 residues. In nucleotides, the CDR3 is TGTGCCTGGAGTCACAGAACCGGGGGTCCTGATACGCAGTATTTT. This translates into CAWSHRTGGPDTQYF.

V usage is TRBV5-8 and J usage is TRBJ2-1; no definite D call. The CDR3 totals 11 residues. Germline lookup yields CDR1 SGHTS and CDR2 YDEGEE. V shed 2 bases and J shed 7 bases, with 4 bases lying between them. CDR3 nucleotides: TGTGCCAGCAGCTTTTGGAATGAGCAGTTCTTC. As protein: CASSFWNEQFF. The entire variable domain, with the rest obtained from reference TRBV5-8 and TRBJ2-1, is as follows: EAGVTQSPTHLIKTRGQQATLRCSPISGHTSVYWYQQALGLGLQFLLWYDEGEERNRGNFPPRFSGRQFPNYSSELNVNALELEDSALYLCASSFWNEQFFGPGTRLTVL.

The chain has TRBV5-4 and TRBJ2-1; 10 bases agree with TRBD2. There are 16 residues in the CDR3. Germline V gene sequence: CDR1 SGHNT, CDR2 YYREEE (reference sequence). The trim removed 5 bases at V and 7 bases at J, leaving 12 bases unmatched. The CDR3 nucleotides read TGTGCCAGCAGGCCTAAACTAGCGGGATCTTCTAATGAGCAGTTCTTC. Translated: CASRPKLAGSSNEQFF.

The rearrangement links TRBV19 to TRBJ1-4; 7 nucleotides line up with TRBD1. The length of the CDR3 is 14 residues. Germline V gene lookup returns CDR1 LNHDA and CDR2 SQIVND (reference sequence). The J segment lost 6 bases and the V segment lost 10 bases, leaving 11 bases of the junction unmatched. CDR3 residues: CATSLGTADEKLFF. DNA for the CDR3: TGTGCCACCAGCCTCGGGACAGCTGATGAAAAACTGTTTTTT.

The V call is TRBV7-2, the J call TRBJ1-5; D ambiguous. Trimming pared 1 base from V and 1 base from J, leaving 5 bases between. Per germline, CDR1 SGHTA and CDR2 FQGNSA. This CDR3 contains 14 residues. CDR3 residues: CASSLGLSNQPQHF. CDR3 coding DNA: TGTGCCAGCAGCTTAGGATTGAGCAATCAGCCCCAGCATTTT.

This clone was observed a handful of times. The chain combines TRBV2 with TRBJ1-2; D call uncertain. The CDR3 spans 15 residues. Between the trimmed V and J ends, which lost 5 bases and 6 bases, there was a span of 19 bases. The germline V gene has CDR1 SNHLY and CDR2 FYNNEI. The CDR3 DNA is TGTGCCAGCAGTTCCGCGGTTTCTGTATCGAATGGCTACACCTTC. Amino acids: CASSSAVSVSNGYTF.

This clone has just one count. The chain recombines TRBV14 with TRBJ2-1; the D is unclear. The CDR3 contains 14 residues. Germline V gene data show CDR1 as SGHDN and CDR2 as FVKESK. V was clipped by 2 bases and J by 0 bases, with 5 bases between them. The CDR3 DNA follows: TGTGCCAGCAGCCAAAGGTCCTCCTACAATGAGCAGTTCTTC. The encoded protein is CASSQRSSYNEQFF.

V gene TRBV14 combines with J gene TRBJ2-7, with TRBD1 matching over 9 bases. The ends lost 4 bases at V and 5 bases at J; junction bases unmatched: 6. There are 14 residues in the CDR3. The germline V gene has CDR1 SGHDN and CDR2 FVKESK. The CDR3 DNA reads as TGTGCCAGCAGCCGAAGGGACAGGGTTGACGAGCAGTACTTC. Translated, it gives CASSRRDRVDEQYF.